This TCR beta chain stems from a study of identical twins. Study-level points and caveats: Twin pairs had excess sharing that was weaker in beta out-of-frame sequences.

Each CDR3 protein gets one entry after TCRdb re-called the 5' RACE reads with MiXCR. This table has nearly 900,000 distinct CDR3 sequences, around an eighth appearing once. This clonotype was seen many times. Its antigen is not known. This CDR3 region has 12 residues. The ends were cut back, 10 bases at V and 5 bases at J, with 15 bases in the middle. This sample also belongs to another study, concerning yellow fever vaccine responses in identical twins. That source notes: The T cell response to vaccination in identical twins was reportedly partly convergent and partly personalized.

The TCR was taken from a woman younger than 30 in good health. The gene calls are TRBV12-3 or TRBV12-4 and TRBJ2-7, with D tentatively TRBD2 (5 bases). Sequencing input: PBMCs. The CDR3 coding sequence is TGTGCCATCGGTTGGGGAGTCCACGAGCAGTACTTC. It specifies CAIGWGVHEQYF.